This T cell receptor (beta chain) appears in the sequencing data of a study of molecular identifiers for immune sequencing clone quantification. Whole-study findings and limits: Shared barcodes on identical TCR molecules could underestimate the sizes of highly expanded clones. Among effectors, clones above 20 RNA copies held over 99% of molecules; among naive cells, under 1%.

In TCRdb, the PCR reads were re-called with MiXCR into one record per CDR3 protein. The sample contains 550,000 to 750,000 distinct CDR3 sequences, about 20% of which appear only once. This clonotype showed up many times. Antigen specificity is unknown. The germline V gene has CDR1 SEHNR and CDR2 FQNEAQ (reference sequence). This CDR3 is 15 amino acids long. V was cut by 5 bases and J by 6 bases, with 16 bases left in between. The rearrangement uses TRBV7-9 and TRBJ1-4; D gene uncertain. Sequences were obtained from naive CD8+ T cells from blood, with Jurkat cell RNA spiked in. Subset meaning: FACS-sorted CD8+CD4-CCR7+CD45RA+ naive T cells. This TCR was sampled from a human donor in good health. Some libraries in this study had Jurkat cell RNA spiked in. CDR3 DNA: TGTGCCAGCAGCGGCTACAGAAAATTTGATGAAAAACTGTTTTTT. Amino acid sequence: CASSGYRKFDEKLFF.